A selection of T cell receptor beta chains follows, all from one sample in a study of T cells after posttransplantation cyclophosphamide. Sequenced by immunoSEQ multiplex PCR; TCRdb stores in-frame clones only, minus some. In total the sample includes 30,000 or so clones, none of them seen once. The source material was PBMCs. Source of these receptors: a woman aged 25 to 39 in good health and a related stem cell transplant donor. Each CDR3 is given with its conserved first and last residue. Each record gives: clone size, D gene, J gene, V gene, CDR3 DNA, CDR3 protein. D genes are given only for firm matches. The size entry is marked missing in some rows and otherwise reads once, few, many or a size class.

abundance: -
d_gene: -
j_gene: TRBJ2-7
v_gene: TRBV4-2
CDR3nt: TGTGCCAGCAGCCAAGGAAACAGGGCGGGCGAGCAGTACTTC
CDR3aa: CASSQGNRAGEQYF

abundance: many
d_gene: -
j_gene: TRBJ1-1
v_gene: TRBV2
CDR3nt: TGTGCCAGCAGTGAAGCTCGTCGGGCTTTCTTT
CDR3aa: CASSEARRAFF

abundance: -
d_gene: TRBD1
j_gene: TRBJ1-1
v_gene: TRBV30
CDR3nt: TGTGCCTGGACCGACAGGGCGAACACTGAAGCTTTCTTT
CDR3aa: CAWTDRANTEAFF

abundance: many
d_gene: -
j_gene: TRBJ2-3
v_gene: TRBV5-5
CDR3nt: TGTGCCAGCAGCGAGGGGTTGGGAAGCGCAGATACGCAGTATTTT
CDR3aa: CASSEGLGSADTQYF

abundance: -
d_gene: -
j_gene: TRBJ1-2
v_gene: TRBV5-6
CDR3nt: TGTGCCAGCAGCGGGCGGGGGTGGGACTATGGCTACACCTTC
CDR3aa: CASSGRGWDYGYTF

abundance: few
d_gene: -
j_gene: TRBJ1-1
v_gene: TRBV7-2
CDR3nt: TGTGCCAGCAGCATCTATTCGGGGGAGCTGGAAGCTTTCTTT
CDR3aa: CASSIYSGELEAFF

abundance: many
d_gene: -
j_gene: TRBJ1-6
v_gene: TRBV7-2
CDR3nt: TGTGCCAGCAGCTTTGCGGGGCGGTCCCCCCTCCACTTT
CDR3aa: CASSFAGRSPLHF

abundance: many
d_gene: -
j_gene: TRBJ1-1
v_gene: TRBV4-1
CDR3nt: TGCGCCAGCAGCCAAGAAGGGGGGGGAGTTTCTAACACTGAAGCTTTCTTT
CDR3aa: CASSQEGGGVSNTEAFF

abundance: many
d_gene: -
j_gene: TRBJ2-6
v_gene: TRBV6-5
CDR3nt: TGTGCCAGCAGTTACTCGTATGTGGCCGGGGCCAACGTCCTGACTTTC
CDR3aa: CASSYSYVAGANVLTF

abundance: many
d_gene: -
j_gene: TRBJ2-3
v_gene: TRBV6-2/TRBV6-3
CDR3nt: TGTGCCAGCAGTCCCATGTACACCTCTAGCACAGATACGCAGTATTTT
CDR3aa: CASSPMYTSSTDTQYF

abundance: few
d_gene: TRBD1
j_gene: TRBJ1-1
v_gene: TRBV18
CDR3nt: TGTGCCAGCTCCCAGGGACAGGGGTTGAACACTGAAGCTTTCTTT
CDR3aa: CASSQGQGLNTEAFF

abundance: -
d_gene: TRBD2
j_gene: TRBJ2-7
v_gene: TRBV11-2
CDR3nt: TGTGCCAGCAGCCCCGGGACTAGGGCCGAGCAGTACTTC
CDR3aa: CASSPGTRAEQYF

abundance: -
d_gene: TRBD2
j_gene: TRBJ2-3
v_gene: TRBV29-1
CDR3nt: TGCAGCTCTAGCGGGGGGCCGAAGAGTTCGCAGTATTTT
CDR3aa: CSSSGGPKSSQYF

abundance: many
d_gene: -
j_gene: TRBJ2-2
v_gene: TRBV7-9
CDR3nt: TGTGCCAGCAGCTTAGGGGCCGTCAACACCGGGGAGCTGTTTTTT
CDR3aa: CASSLGAVNTGELFF

abundance: many
d_gene: TRBD2
j_gene: TRBJ2-5
v_gene: TRBV6-5
CDR3nt: TGTGCCAGCAGTTACTCCACTAGCGGAAAAGAGACCCAGTACTTC
CDR3aa: CASSYSTSGKETQYF

abundance: few
d_gene: -
j_gene: TRBJ2-3
v_gene: TRBV18
CDR3nt: TGTGCCAGCTCAACAGGGACAGATACGCAGTATTTT
CDR3aa: CASSTGTDTQYF

abundance: few
d_gene: TRBD2
j_gene: TRBJ2-3
v_gene: TRBV7-9
CDR3nt: TGTGCCAGCAGCTCTTCGGGACTAGCGGGGGGGTTCACAGATACGCAGTATTTT
CDR3aa: CASSSSGLAGGFTDTQYF

abundance: many
d_gene: -
j_gene: TRBJ2-5
v_gene: TRBV5-1
CDR3nt: TGCGCCAGCAGCTTGGCGGAGACCCAGTACTTC
CDR3aa: CASSLAETQYF

abundance: many
d_gene: TRBD2
j_gene: TRBJ2-4
v_gene: TRBV12-3/TRBV12-4
CDR3nt: TGTGCCAGCAGCCTGGGACTAGCGGGGGCACAGGGGGACATTCAGTACTTC
CDR3aa: CASSLGLAGAQGDIQYF

abundance: many
d_gene: -
j_gene: TRBJ1-1
v_gene: TRBV13
CDR3nt: TGTGCCAGCAGCCCCTGGGCTTTTGAAGCTTTCTTT
CDR3aa: CASSPWAFEAFF

abundance: few
d_gene: -
j_gene: TRBJ1-5
v_gene: TRBV24-1
CDR3nt: TGTGCCACCCAGATGACAGGAGATCAGCCCCAGCATTTT
CDR3aa: CATQMTGDQPQHF

abundance: -
d_gene: -
j_gene: TRBJ2-5
v_gene: TRBV7-2
CDR3nt: TGTGCCAGCAGCTTATATCGGGGAATTCAAGAGACCCAGTACTTC
CDR3aa: CASSLYRGIQETQYF

abundance: many
d_gene: -
j_gene: TRBJ1-3
v_gene: TRBV7-8
CDR3nt: TGTGCCAGCAGCCAGGTCTCTGGAAACACCATATATTTT
CDR3aa: CASSQVSGNTIYF

abundance: many
d_gene: -
j_gene: TRBJ1-1
v_gene: TRBV5-1
CDR3nt: TGCGCCAGCAGGAAGGGTTCGTCCACTGAAGCTTTCTTT
CDR3aa: CASRKGSSTEAFF

abundance: few
d_gene: -
j_gene: TRBJ2-2
v_gene: TRBV18
CDR3nt: TGTGCCAGCTCACAGACCCAGCGCGCGAACACCGGGGAGCTGTTTTTT
CDR3aa: CASSQTQRANTGELFF

abundance: many
d_gene: -
j_gene: TRBJ1-1
v_gene: TRBV5-4
CDR3nt: TGTGCCAGCAGCTTGAGGGGAAACACTGAAGCTTTCTTT
CDR3aa: CASSLRGNTEAFF

abundance: -
d_gene: TRBD2
j_gene: TRBJ2-5
v_gene: TRBV5-6
CDR3nt: TGTGCCAGCAGCTTGGACCCCCGGGGGGGGGCAGAGACCCAGTACTTC
CDR3aa: CASSLDPRGGAETQYF

abundance: many
d_gene: -
j_gene: TRBJ1-5
v_gene: TRBV4-1
CDR3nt: TGCGCCAGCAGCCAAGCGGCAGGGAAACAGCCCCAGCATTTT
CDR3aa: CASSQAAGKQPQHF

abundance: few
d_gene: -
j_gene: TRBJ1-5
v_gene: TRBV28
CDR3nt: TGTGCCAGCAGTTTACCCGGGGGTGGCAATCAGCCCCAGCATTTT
CDR3aa: CASSLPGGGNQPQHF

abundance: many
d_gene: TRBD1
j_gene: TRBJ1-5
v_gene: TRBV6-5
CDR3nt: TGTGCCACTCAAAGGACAGGACTAATCAATCAGCCCCAGCATTTT
CDR3aa: CATQRTGLINQPQHF

abundance: many
d_gene: -
j_gene: TRBJ1-2
v_gene: TRBV4-1
CDR3nt: TGCGCCAGCAGCAAGGGGTATGGCGGCTATGGCTACACCTTC
CDR3aa: CASSKGYGGYGYTF

abundance: few
d_gene: -
j_gene: TRBJ2-3
v_gene: TRBV6-2/TRBV6-3
CDR3nt: TGTGCCAGCAGTTTTGCGGGGCTTTCTGTTGGCACAGATACGCAGTATTTT
CDR3aa: CASSFAGLSVGTDTQYF

abundance: many
d_gene: TRBD1
j_gene: TRBJ1-1
v_gene: TRBV6-1
CDR3nt: TGTGCCAGCAACGGACAGGGGGCGAACACTGAAGCTTTCTTT
CDR3aa: CASNGQGANTEAFF

abundance: many
d_gene: -
j_gene: TRBJ2-7
v_gene: TRBV27
CDR3nt: TGTGCCAGCAGTTTCTTACCGCTAGGCTCCTACGAGCAGTACTTC
CDR3aa: CASSFLPLGSYEQYF

abundance: many
d_gene: TRBD2
j_gene: TRBJ2-3
v_gene: TRBV5-4
CDR3nt: TGTGCCGCCCGCCTAGCGGGGGGTGGAGATACGCAGTATTTT
CDR3aa: CAARLAGGGDTQYF

abundance: many
d_gene: TRBD2
j_gene: TRBJ2-5
v_gene: TRBV5-4
CDR3nt: TGTGCCAGCAGCTTGGCGGGGGGGCCCTTAAATCAAGAGACCCAGTACTTC
CDR3aa: CASSLAGGPLNQETQYF

abundance: many
d_gene: -
j_gene: TRBJ1-2
v_gene: TRBV7-3
CDR3nt: TGTGCCAGCAGCACCCCGGGGTTAGATGGCTACACCTTC
CDR3aa: CASSTPGLDGYTF

abundance: many
d_gene: TRBD1
j_gene: TRBJ2-3
v_gene: TRBV7-2
CDR3nt: TGTGCCAGCAGCTCAAGGGGGCGCACAGATACGCAGTATTTT
CDR3aa: CASSSRGRTDTQYF

abundance: many
d_gene: TRBD1
j_gene: TRBJ2-1
v_gene: TRBV6-5
CDR3nt: TGTGCCAGCAGTATTCAGGGGGCATCTTACAATGAGCAGTTCTTC
CDR3aa: CASSIQGASYNEQFF

abundance: few
d_gene: TRBD1
j_gene: TRBJ2-3
v_gene: TRBV5-1
CDR3nt: TGCGCCAGCAGCTTGGGGACAGGGTTTGGTACGCAGTATTTT
CDR3aa: CASSLGTGFGTQYF

abundance: many
d_gene: -
j_gene: TRBJ2-7
v_gene: TRBV6-5
CDR3nt: TGTGCCAGCAGTTACCAGGAAACCTACGAGCAGTACTTC
CDR3aa: CASSYQETYEQYF

abundance: many
d_gene: TRBD1
j_gene: TRBJ1-3
v_gene: TRBV5-3
CDR3nt: TGTGCCAGAAGCTTGCCAACAGGGGGTATAGGAAACACCATATATTTT
CDR3aa: CARSLPTGGIGNTIYF

abundance: -
d_gene: TRBD1
j_gene: TRBJ1-5
v_gene: TRBV7-3
CDR3nt: TGTGCCAGCAGGTGGGACAGGGGGCCCAATCAGCCCCAGCATTTT
CDR3aa: CASRWDRGPNQPQHF

abundance: many
d_gene: -
j_gene: TRBJ1-6
v_gene: TRBV27
CDR3nt: TGTGCCAGCAGTCCAAGGCAGAATTCACCCCTCCACTTT
CDR3aa: CASSPRQNSPLHF

abundance: many
d_gene: TRBD1
j_gene: TRBJ2-1
v_gene: TRBV6-1
CDR3nt: TGTGCCAGCAACCCGACAGGGGAAGGCAATGAGCAGTTCTTC
CDR3aa: CASNPTGEGNEQFF

abundance: many
d_gene: -
j_gene: TRBJ1-6
v_gene: TRBV7-2
CDR3nt: TGTGCCAGCAGAACCGACGGGGTACAATCACCCCTCCACTTT
CDR3aa: CASRTDGVQSPLHF

abundance: few
d_gene: TRBD2
j_gene: TRBJ2-7
v_gene: TRBV13
CDR3nt: TGTGCCAGCAGCCCCCAGACGACTAGCGGAAATTCCTACGAGCAGTACTTC
CDR3aa: CASSPQTTSGNSYEQYF